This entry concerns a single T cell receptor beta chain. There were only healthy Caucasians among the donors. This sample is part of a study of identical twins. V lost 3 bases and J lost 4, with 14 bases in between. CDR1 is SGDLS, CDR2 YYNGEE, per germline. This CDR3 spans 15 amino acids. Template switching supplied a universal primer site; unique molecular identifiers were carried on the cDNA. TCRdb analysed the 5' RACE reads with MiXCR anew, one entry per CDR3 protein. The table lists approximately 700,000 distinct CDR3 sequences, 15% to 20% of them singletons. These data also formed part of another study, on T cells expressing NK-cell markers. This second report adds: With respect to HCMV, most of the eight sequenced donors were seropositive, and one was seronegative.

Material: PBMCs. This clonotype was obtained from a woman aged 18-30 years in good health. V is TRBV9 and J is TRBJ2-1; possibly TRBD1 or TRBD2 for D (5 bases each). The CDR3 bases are TGTGCCAGCAGCGCATCCGGGACCGTTTACAATGAGCAGTTCTTC. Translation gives CASSASGTVYNEQFF.